Below, one TCR beta chain is given with its context. The source of the sample is a study of blood T cell repertoires in COVID-19. The overall study: The study drew acute and convalescent COVID-19 samples from the United States, Italy and Spain. The cDNA or gDNA used as material had been derived from T cells, B-cell-depleted T cells, or PBMCs.

Sequenced by immunoSEQ multiplex PCR; TCRdb stores in-frame clones only, minus some. The table has some 130,000 clones, around 88% seen once. CDR1 is SGHAT, CDR2 FQNNGV, per germline. V was clipped by 1 base and J by 1 base, with 14 bases between them. The CDR3 runs to 17 residues. This chain uses TRBV11-2 with TRBJ1-3; tentatively, D is TRBD1 (5 bases). The material sequenced was peripheral blood. This sequence originates from a man aged 45-60 years with acute or convalescent COVID-19. The CDR3 DNA reads TGTGCCAGCAGCTTAGCAATTGGTAGGGGATCTGGAAACACCATATATTTT. Protein: CASSLAIGRGSGNTIYF.